These 26 T cell receptor beta chains share one sample of origin, sequenced in a study of beta chain features in type 1 diabetes. All of the isolated RNA was reverse transcribed, so expressed TCRB transcripts were sequenced. Here immunoSEQ multiplex PCR was the method, and the copy in TCRdb shows in-frame clones only, minus some. The sample lists some 900,000 clones, under 20% occurring once. The sequencing sample was made of naive CD4+ T cells from blood. Receptor source: a woman between 18 and 30 years old in good health.

There are a few counts of this clone. The V call is TRBV10-3, the J call TRBJ2-2; the match to TRBD1 covers 11 bases. There are 14 residues in the CDR3. Germline assignment: CDR1 ENHRY and CDR2 SYGVKD. V lost 11 bases, J lost 3 bases, and 5 bases stayed unmatched. CDR3 DNA: TGTGCCTCCGGACAGGGGGCAGACACCGGGGAGCTGTTTTTT. Encoded protein: CASGQGADTGELFF.

The V gene is TRBV28, the J gene TRBJ2-7; 7 positions match TRBD2. With 9 bases clipped from V and 3 bases from J, the junction kept 8 bases outside the gene matches. The germline gives CDR1 MDHEN, CDR2 SYDVKM. This CDR3 comprises 13 residues. The CDR3 DNA follows: TGTGCCAGTCTGGGGGGGGAGTACTACGAGCAGTACTTC. As protein: CASLGGEYYEQYF.

This clone was seen a few times. The chain has TRBV11-2 and TRBJ2-5; D gene unclear. Trimming left V 3 bases short and J 5 bases short, with 10 bases between. Looked up from germline, CDR1 is SGHAT and CDR2 is FQNNGV. This CDR3 spans 13 amino acids. The CDR3 region has the DNA TGTGCCAGCAGCTTGCGGAGACGGGAGACCCAGTACTTC. Protein: CASSLRRRETQYF.

This clone was found a few times. In DNA form, the CDR3 reads TGTGCCACCAGCAGAGATCGTCGCGAGGAGGATGAGCAGTTCTTC. Translated: CATSRDRREEDEQFF. The chain joins TRBV15 to TRBJ2-1, with D perhaps TRBD2 (5 bases). This CDR3 spans 15 amino acids. The V gene's germline CDR1 is LNHNV and CDR2 YYDKDF (reference sequence). V shed 0 bases and J shed 8 bases, with 14 bases lying between them.

The rearrangement uses TRBV28 and TRBJ1-1, with D maybe TRBD1 (5 bases). This CDR3 has 14 amino acids. V lost 2 bases, J lost 1 base, and 8 bases lay in between. CDR1 MDHEN and CDR2 SYDVKM come from the germline V gene. This CDR3 reads CASSLGDSNTEAFF. Written as DNA, the CDR3 is TGTGCCAGCAGTTTAGGGGACTCGAACACTGAAGCTTTCTTT.

The chain recombines TRBV7-9 with TRBJ2-1; 7 nucleotides match TRBD2. V shed 3 bases and J 6 bases; nucleotides not matched to a gene: 5. In germline, CDR1 is SEHNR, CDR2 FQNEAQ (reference sequence). The CDR3 totals 14 residues. In nucleotides, the CDR3 is TGTGCCAGCAGCTTCTCCTCGGGGGGCAATGAGCAGTTCTTC. Translating it yields CASSFSSGGNEQFF.

The rearrangement uses TRBV7-2 and TRBJ2-7; 7 bases align to TRBD1. The germline CDR1 and CDR2 sequences are SGHTA and FQGNSA. Losses at the gene ends were 4 bases for V and 6 bases for J; bases not matched to a gene: 9. The CDR3 contains 14 residues. Here the CDR3 DNA reads TGTGCCAGCAGCTCGACAGGGTTTCCGGGCGAGCAGTACTTC. The encoded protein is CASSSTGFPGEQYF.

This clone was picked up a small number of times. This chain links TRBV7-2 with TRBJ2-7; 7 bases fit TRBD1. Germline V lookup: CDR1 SGHTA, CDR2 FQGNSA. The CDR3 is 13 amino acids. Losses at the gene ends were 3 bases for V and 3 bases for J; bases not matched to a gene: 2. CDR3 bases: TGTGCCAGCAGCTTTGACAGGGACTACGAGCAGTACTTC. It translates to CASSFDRDYEQYF.

This clone was recorded a few times. V gene TRBV7-2 combines with J gene TRBJ1-2; D remains unclear. V was clipped by 5 bases and J by 5 bases, with 12 bases between them. Looked up from germline, CDR1 is SGHTA and CDR2 is FQGNSA. There are 13 residues in the CDR3. The CDR3: CASSASKTYGYTF. Here the CDR3 DNA reads TGTGCCAGCAGCGCCTCCAAAACATATGGCTACACCTTC.

This clone was detected a few times. The chain carries TRBV18 and TRBJ2-5; 11 bases line up with TRBD1. The J call may be in error: the DNA end matches TRBJ2-7 better. Germline assignment: CDR1 KGHSH and CDR2 LQKENI. The CDR3 loop spans 15 amino acids. The CDR3 region has the DNA TGTGCCAGCTCACGAACCGGGACAGGGGGGTACGAGCAGTACTTC. Amino acid sequence: CASSRTGTGGYEQYF.

The genes are TRBV28 and TRBJ2-1; 14 bases match TRBD2. The length of the CDR3 is 16 residues. Per the germline V gene, CDR1 is MDHEN and CDR2 is SYDVKM. The V segment lost 4 bases and the J segment 3 bases; nucleotides outside the gene matches: 2. This CDR3 is CASSSGTSGGYNEQFF. DNA for the CDR3: TGTGCCAGCAGTTCCGGGACTAGCGGGGGCTACAATGAGCAGTTCTTC. The full variable domain, with the rest looked up from reference TRBV28 and TRBJ2-1, is DVKVTQSSRYLVKRTGEKVFLECVQDMDHENMFWYRQDPGLGLRLIYFSYDVKMKEKGDIPEGYSVSREKKERFSLILESASTNQTSMYLCASSSGTSGGYNEQFFGPGTRLTVL.

The chain links TRBV7-9 to TRBJ1-2; no clear D. This CDR3 comprises 13 residues. Germline V gives CDR1 SEHNR, CDR2 FQNEAQ (reference sequence). Trimming shortened V by 1 base and J by 7 bases, and 10 bases separated the two germline ends. The CDR3 DNA reads TGTGCCAGCAGCTTAGGAGGGAGCTCTGGCTACACCTTC. Its protein is CASSLGGSSGYTF.

This sequence joins TRBV7-9 and TRBJ1-2, with a tentative D call TRBD1 (5 bases). The length of the CDR3 is 19 residues. CDR1 and CDR2 from the germline V gene are SEHNR and FQNEAQ (reference sequence). Trimming took 4 bases from V and 0 from J, leaving 24 bases between them. CDR3 DNA: TGTGCCAGCAGCTACGCCGGTGGACCCCCGGTAGGGGCTAACTATGGCTACACCTTC. Its protein is CASSYAGGPPVGANYGYTF. Drawing the rest from reference TRBV7-9 and TRBJ1-2, the complete variable domain is DTGVSQNPRHKITKRGQNVTFRCDPISEHNRLYWYRQTLGQGPEFLTYFQNEAQLEKSRLLSDRFSAERPKGSFSTLEIQRTEQGDSAMYLCASSYAGGPPVGANYGYTFGSGTRLTVV.

The chain couples TRBV29-1 to TRBJ1-3, with D tentatively TRBD1 (6 bases). This CDR3 comprises 12 residues. V lost 7 bases and J 4 bases, leaving 11 bases between the germline ends. Germline CDR1 reads SQVTM; CDR2 reads ANQGSEA. The CDR3: CSARTVGNTIYF. As DNA, the CDR3 is TGCAGCGCCCGGACAGTAGGAAACACCATATATTTT.

This clone was counted between two and nine times. CDR3 protein: CASSLQEYGYTF. For the CDR3, the DNA is TGTGCCAGCAGCCTACAAGAGTATGGCTACACCTTC. This chain connects TRBV28 to TRBJ1-2, with no clear D. The germline V gene has CDR1 MDHEN and CDR2 SYDVKM. The ends were cut back, 6 bases at V and 5 bases at J, with 10 bases in the middle. The CDR3 length is 12 residues.

This clone was picked up a small number of times. The chain employs TRBV7-9 and TRBJ1-4, with D perhaps matching TRBD1 (5 bases). The germline CDR1 and CDR2 sequences are SEHNR and FQNEAQ (reference sequence). The CDR3 spans 17 residues. Trimming stripped 5 bases from V and 2 bases from J, with 18 bases between. CDR3 loop: CASSPPRGEATNEKLFF. The CDR3 region has the DNA TGTGCCAGCAGCCCACCACGGGGGGAGGCTACTAATGAAAAACTGTTTTTT. Looking up the rest from reference TRBV7-9 and TRBJ1-4 gives the full variable domain: DTGVSQNPRHKITKRGQNVTFRCDPISEHNRLYWYRQTLGQGPEFLTYFQNEAQLEKSRLLSDRFSAERPKGSFSTLEIQRTEQGDSAMYLCASSPPRGEATNEKLFFGSGTQLSVL.

The J gene is TRBJ1-1, the V gene TRBV19, with D possibly matching TRBD1 (5 bases). CDR1 is LNHDA and CDR2 is SQIVND in the germline V gene (reference sequence). Trimming took off 5 bases at V and 1 base at J, with 14 bases between the two ends. CDR3 length: 15 residues. The DNA of the CDR3 is TGTGCCAGTAGTCCCCGTCGGGGCACGAACACTGAAGCTTTCTTT. This codes for CASSPRRGTNTEAFF.

The chain recombines TRBV7-2 with TRBJ2-2, with 7 bases that match TRBD2. Germline values: CDR1 SGHTA, CDR2 FQGNSA. The CDR3 loop spans 16 amino acids. J gave up 5 bases and V 5 bases, and 11 bases lay outside the gene matches. The CDR3 nucleotides read TGTGCCAGCAGCCTCATGGGACTAACTTCGACCGGGGAGCTGTTTTTT. It yields the protein CASSLMGLTSTGELFF.

J is TRBJ2-3 and V is TRBV27; D might be TRBD2 (6 bases). Germline CDR1 is MNHEY and CDR2 is SMNVEV (reference sequence). The CDR3 is 17 residues long. The ends were cut back, 5 bases at V and 3 bases at J, with 21 bases in the middle. The CDR3 sequence: CASSPNDRGFKTDTQYF. Here the CDR3 DNA reads TGTGCCAGCAGTCCCAATGACCGGGGGTTTAAGACAGATACGCAGTATTTT.

This sequence joins TRBV5-5 and TRBJ1-5, with D maybe TRBD1 (5 bases). The CDR3 consists of 12 residues. CDR1 is SGHKS and CDR2 is YYEKEE in the germline V gene (reference sequence). Trimming pared 1 base from V and 11 bases from J, leaving 10 bases between. The CDR3 protein is CASSLFQGTQHF. As DNA, the CDR3 is TGTGCCAGCAGCTTGTTTCAGGGTACCCAGCATTTT.

Note on this clone: Other nucleotide sequences from this sample produce the same CDR3. The rearrangement links TRBV7-3 to TRBJ2-3; no firm D call. This CDR3 is 13 amino acids long. V lost 2 bases and J 2 bases, leaving 5 bases between the germline ends. The germline gives CDR1 SGHTA, CDR2 FQGTGA. The CDR3: CASSLFNTDTQYF. CDR3 coding DNA: TGTGCCAGCAGCTTATTTAACACAGATACGCAGTATTTT.

This clone turned up a few times. This sequence joins TRBV7-8 and TRBJ2-7; D not resolved. CDR1 is SGHVS, CDR2 FQNEAQ, per germline. V was shortened by 0 bases and J by 3 bases, with 9 bases between the two germline ends. The CDR3 is 14 residues long. The CDR3, as DNA: TGTGCCAGCAGCTTAGCATTCTCGGACTACGAGCAGTACTTC. Protein: CASSLAFSDYEQYF.

The CDR3 protein is CASSSNGPLTTDTQYF. The DNA for the CDR3 is TGTGCCAGCAGCTCGAACGGGCCTCTTACTACAGATACGCAGTATTTT. V and J are TRBV7-2 and TRBJ2-3; D is unclear. V dropped 4 bases and J dropped 3 bases, with 17 bases sitting between them. CDR1 is SGHTA and CDR2 is FQGNSA in the germline V gene. The CDR3 runs 16 residues.

This chain links TRBV5-4 with TRBJ2-7; TRBD2 aligns across 7 bases. Germline V gives CDR1 SGHNT, CDR2 YYREEE (reference sequence). The CDR3 extends over 16 amino acids. V lost 2 bases, J lost 0 bases, and 8 bases stayed unmatched. Here the CDR3 reads CASSFGLVSSSYEQYF. The DNA for the CDR3 is TGTGCCAGCAGCTTCGGACTAGTCTCTAGCTCCTACGAGCAGTACTTC.

The sample holds a few counts of this clone. The sample contains more than one DNA sequence encoding this CDR3. This chain links TRBV6-5 with TRBJ2-2; possible D gene TRBD1, 6 bases. Germline values: CDR1 MNHEY, CDR2 SVGAGI. CDR3 length equals 15 residues. Trimming removed 0 bases at V and 3 bases at J, with 8 bases between. The CDR3 loop is CASSYSQGDTGELFF. The CDR3 DNA sequence: TGTGCCAGCAGTTACTCACAGGGCGACACCGGGGAGCTGTTTTTT.

Turning to this clone: This specimen includes other DNA sequences encoding the same CDR3. The V gene is TRBV7-2, the J gene TRBJ2-7, with 8 bases lining up with TRBD1. The CDR3 covers 15 residues. Germline CDR1 reads SGHTA; CDR2 reads FQGNSA. The V gene end was trimmed by 1 base and the J gene end by 3 bases; junction bases not matched to a gene: 5. The CDR3 sequence is CASSLVGRGLYEQYF. CDR3 DNA: TGTGCCAGCAGCTTAGTGGGCAGGGGGCTCTACGAGCAGTACTTC.